The text below deals with one TCR beta chain. CDR1 DFQATT and CDR2 SNEGSKA come from the germline V gene (reference sequence). The CDR3 contains 11 residues. Between the trimmed V and J ends, which lost 3 bases and 9 bases, there was a span of 11 bases. The method was immunoSEQ multiplex PCR; TCRdb's version includes in-frame clones alone and lacks a portion of them. The sample lists some 95,000 clones, roughly nine tenths seen once, with 0.82% in the top ten. These data come from a study of OX40 agonist ivuxolimab in advanced cancers. Sequenced material: CD4+ or CD8+ T cells sorted from blood, taken in a trial of the OX40 agonist ivuxolimab. This receptor was taken from an adult with an advanced solid tumor such as melanoma, head and neck, liver or kidney cancer. This chain connects TRBV20-1 to TRBJ1-2; D perhaps matches TRBD1 (5 bases). The CDR3 region has the DNA TGCAGTGCTAGGGAAGGGGAGAGCTACACCTTC. The encoded protein is CSAREGESYTF.